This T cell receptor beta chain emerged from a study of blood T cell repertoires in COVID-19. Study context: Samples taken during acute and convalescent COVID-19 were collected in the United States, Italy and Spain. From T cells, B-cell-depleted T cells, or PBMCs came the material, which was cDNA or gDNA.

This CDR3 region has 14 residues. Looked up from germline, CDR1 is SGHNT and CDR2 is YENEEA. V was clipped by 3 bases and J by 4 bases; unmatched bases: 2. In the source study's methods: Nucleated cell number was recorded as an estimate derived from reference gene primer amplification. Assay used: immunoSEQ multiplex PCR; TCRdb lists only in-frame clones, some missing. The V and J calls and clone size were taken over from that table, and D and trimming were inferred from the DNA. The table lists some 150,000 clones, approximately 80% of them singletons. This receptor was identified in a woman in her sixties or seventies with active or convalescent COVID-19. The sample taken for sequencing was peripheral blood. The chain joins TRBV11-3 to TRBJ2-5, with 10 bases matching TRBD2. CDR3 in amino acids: CASSLGLAPETQYF. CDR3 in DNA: TGTGCCAGCAGCTTGGGACTAGCGCCAGAGACCCAGTACTTC. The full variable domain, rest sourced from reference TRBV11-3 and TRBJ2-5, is EAGVVQSPRYKIIEKKQPVAFWCNPISGHNTLYWYLQNLGQGPELLIRYENEEAVDDSQLPKDRFSAERLKGVDSTLKIQPAELGDSAVYLCASSLGLAPETQYFGPGTRLLVL.